The T cell receptor beta chain described here comes from a study of cytomegalovirus exposure and HLA in healthy donors. Background on the study: An early release of data contained 70 million to 95 million unique TCRs, which came from HLA-typed donors. Study-wide results and caveats: Among TCR beta chains, those listed as cytomegalovirus-associated numbered more than 150. It was assumed in the presence/absence analyses that sequencing depth was roughly uniform across donors. Links to common viral pathogens appeared, in a later analysis, for several of the most significant clusters.

Primers: 60 Vbeta forward and 13 Jbeta reverse. This table comes from immunoSEQ multiplex PCR, and its TCRdb copy is limited to in-frame clones, with some not included. Among 100,000 or so clones listed, 77% were seen once. Comment on this clone: Antigen specificity is unknown.

The material sequenced was PBMCs. The source of this sequence is a man aged 40-49 years in good health and CMV-seropositive.

In nucleotides, the CDR3 is TGTGCCAGCAGCTTAGATCAGAGCGGCACCGGGGAGCTGTTTTTT. As protein: CASSLDQSGTGELFF. This chain links TRBV11-3 with TRBJ2-2; D might be TRBD2 (5 bases). V was trimmed by 0 bases and J by 4 bases, leaving 9 bases between them. The germline CDR1 and CDR2 sequences are SGHNT and YENEEA. The CDR3 is made up of 15 amino acids.